This T cell receptor beta chain originates from a study of T cells after yellow fever vaccination. Looking at the study overall: Libraries from low-cell-number fractions were prepared with the SMART-Seq v4 Ultra Low Input RNA kit.

Study outcomes and limitations: Booster samples showed a return of most primary-vaccination clones (under 98% CD4, around 85% CD8). Few clonotypes appeared in both CD4 and CD8 compartments.

MiXCR, run by TCRdb on the 5' RACE reads, gives a single entry per CDR3 protein. The profile shows about 340,000 distinct CDR3 sequences, around an eighth of them singletons. Many counts were recorded for this clonotype. Its matching antigen is unknown. The CDR3 spans 13 residues. The junction had 5 bases not matched to a gene; V was cut back by 7 bases and J by 5 bases. Sequencing used CD4+ T cells sorted from PBMCs, obtained 15 days after the yellow fever booster vaccination. V is TRBV12-3 or TRBV12-4 and J is TRBJ1-5; 7 nucleotides line up with TRBD1. The sequence derives from a man younger than 35 who received the YFV17D yellow fever vaccine. CDR3 in amino acids: CASTRTGDQPQHF. The DNA of the CDR3 is TGTGCCAGCACTCGGACAGGCGATCAGCCCCAGCATTTT.